A single sample gave rise to the 25 T cell receptor beta chains below, sequenced in a study of shared clonotypes between healthy human individuals. Repertoires were generated with immunoSEQ multiplex PCR, while TCRdb's copy carries only in-frame clones and drops some. In the table there are roughly 650,000 clones, around 97% of which are singletons. The material sequenced was naive CD4+ T cells sorted from blood. The sample's subset: CD45RA+ positively selected. Receptors were obtained from a woman aged 25-40 years in good health.

The sample holds one count of this clone. This rearrangement joins TRBV14 to TRBJ1-3, with a tentative D call TRBD1 (6 bases). The germline V gene has CDR1 SGHDN and CDR2 FVKESK. This CDR3 has 17 amino acids. Trimming took off 0 bases at V and 0 bases at J, with 12 bases between the two ends. DNA for the CDR3: TGTGCCAGCAGCCAAGACAGGGGTTCCCACTCTGGAAACACCATATATTTT. Its protein product is CASSQDRGSHSGNTIYF.

This rearrangement joins TRBV2 to TRBJ2-5; 7 nucleotides align to TRBD1. This CDR3 contains 15 residues. Per the germline V gene, CDR1 is SNHLY and CDR2 is FYNNEI. J lost 5 bases, V lost 2 bases, and 8 bases had no gene match. The CDR3 DNA reads as TGTGCCAGCAGTGAAACGGGACAGCGTGGGGAGACCCAGTACTTC. As protein: CASSETGQRGETQYF.

The gene calls are TRBV5-1 and TRBJ2-5, with D tentatively TRBD1 (7 bases). Germline V CDR1 and CDR2: SGHRS, YFSETQ. Trimming cost V 2 bases and J 5 bases, with 19 bases left between them. This CDR3 comprises 16 residues. CDR3 protein: CASSFITGEAGETQYF. CDR3 DNA sequence: TGCGCCAGCAGCTTCATTACAGGGGAGGCGGGTGAGACCCAGTACTTC.

This chain connects TRBV19 to TRBJ1-5; TRBD1 matches at 7 bases. Trimming at V came to 6 bases and at J to 1 base, leaving 6 bases not matched to a gene. CDR1 is LNHDA, CDR2 SQIVND, per germline (reference sequence). The CDR3 totals 15 residues. CDR3 bases: TGTGCCAGTAGCACCAGGGGGGCCAGCAATCAGCCCCAGCATTTT. This encodes CASSTRGASNQPQHF. Variable domain in full (rest from reference TRBV19 and TRBJ1-5): DGGITQSPKYLFRKEGQNVTLSCEQNLNHDAMYWYRQDPGQGLRLIYYSQIVNDFQKGDIAEGYSVSREKKESFPLTVTSAQKNPTAFYLCASSTRGASNQPQHFGDGTRLSIL.

This chain connects TRBV5-1 to TRBJ2-7; D call uncertain. This CDR3 spans 14 amino acids. Germline assignment: CDR1 SGHRS and CDR2 YFSETQ. Trimming pared 4 bases from V and 0 bases from J, leaving 11 bases between. The CDR3 reads CASSGRTPSYEQYF. In DNA form, the CDR3 reads TGCGCCAGCAGCGGAAGGACCCCCTCCTACGAGCAGTACTTC.

The chain recombines TRBV6-1 with TRBJ1-5; 7 bases map to TRBD1. The CDR3 spans 15 residues. The J segment lost 3 bases and the V segment lost 8 bases, leaving 10 bases of the junction unmatched. Germline CDR1 reads MNHNS; CDR2 reads SASEGT. The CDR3: CASRRTGSNNQPQHF. CDR3 bases: TGTGCCAGCCGCAGGACAGGTTCCAACAATCAGCCCCAGCATTTT.

The chain links TRBV23-1 to TRBJ2-2; 12 bases are a match to TRBD2. TRBV23-1 is sorted into the ORF group, with uncertain function. The V gene end was trimmed by 4 bases and the J gene end by 3 bases; junction bases not matched to a gene: 9. The length of the CDR3 is 18 residues. Written as DNA, the CDR3 is TGCGCCAGCAGTCGACCCCTGACTAGCGGGAGTTACACCGGGGAGCTGTTTTTT. Protein product: CASSRPLTSGSYTGELFF.

This chain joins TRBV19 and TRBJ1-1; maybe TRBD1 (5 bases). CDR1 and CDR2 from the germline V gene are LNHDA and SQIVND (reference sequence). The CDR3 has 16 residues. V lost 4 bases, J lost 0 bases, and 15 bases lay in between. The CDR3 loop is CASSKGPGDMNTEAFF. DNA of the CDR3: TGTGCCAGTAGTAAAGGACCGGGGGATATGAACACTGAAGCTTTCTTT. Full variable domain (missing parts from reference TRBV19 and TRBJ1-1): DGGITQSPKYLFRKEGQNVTLSCEQNLNHDAMYWYRQDPGQGLRLIYYSQIVNDFQKGDIAEGYSVSREKKESFPLTVTSAQKNPTAFYLCASSKGPGDMNTEAFFGQGTRLTVV.

The J gene is TRBJ2-2, the V gene TRBV7-9; no reliable D call. Germline loops: CDR1 SEHNR, CDR2 FQNEAQ (reference sequence). Trimming left V 5 bases short and J 3 bases short, with 13 bases between. CDR3 length: 15 amino acids. CDR3 protein: CASSPMWSDTGELFF. CDR3 sequence (DNA): TGTGCCAGCAGCCCCATGTGGTCGGACACCGGGGAGCTGTTTTTT.

The gene calls are TRBV10-1 and TRBJ2-1; 11 bases are shared with TRBD2. The V gene end was trimmed by 6 bases and the J gene end by 7 bases; junction bases not matched to a gene: 20. The CDR3 sequence is 19 residues long. The germline CDR1 and CDR2 sequences are WNHNN and SYGVQD (reference sequence). CDR3 coding DNA: TGCGCCAGCAGCGTGGTAGCGGGAGGGCCTTCGTTGTGCTGGAATGAGCAGTTCTTC. It yields the protein CASSVVAGGPSLCWNEQFF.

The V and J genes are TRBV7-3 and TRBJ2-2, with a tentative D call TRBD1 (6 bases). V was cut by 2 bases and J by 5 bases, with 12 bases left in between. The V gene's germline CDR1 is SGHTA and CDR2 FQGTGA. CDR3 size: 15 residues. CDR3 sequence reads: CASSLSDRKTGELFF. In DNA, the CDR3 is TGTGCCAGCAGCTTATCGGACAGAAAGACCGGGGAGCTGTTTTTT.

A single count supports this clone. The CDR3 DNA follows: TGTGCCAGCAGTTTTGGGGGGACGAAAGCTTTCTTT. Protein product: CASSFGGTKAFF. The V gene is TRBV28, the J gene TRBJ1-1, with D perhaps TRBD1 (5 bases). The germline gives CDR1 MDHEN, CDR2 SYDVKM. The CDR3 consists of 12 residues. The germline V and J ends were trimmed by 3 bases and 9 bases, with 11 bases remaining between them.

The CDR3 nucleotides read TGTGCCAGCAGTTACTCGAGGGCAGGGGCTAGCTACACCTTC. Translation: CASSYSRAGASYTF. This chain links TRBV6-6 with TRBJ1-2, with D possibly being TRBD1 (6 bases). The CDR3 length is 14 residues. CDR1 and CDR2 (germline): MNHNY, SVGAGI (reference sequence). With 0 bases removed from V and 9 bases from J, the gap between germline ends came to 14 bases.

This sequence joins TRBV5-1 and TRBJ1-1, with a tentative D call TRBD1 (6 bases). Germline CDR1 and CDR2: SGHRS and YFSETQ. The ends were cut back, 4 bases at V and 2 bases at J, with 15 bases in the middle. The CDR3 runs to 15 residues. This chain's CDR3 is CASSQSGAFNTEAFF. In DNA form, the CDR3 reads TGCGCCAGCAGCCAATCGGGGGCGTTCAACACTGAAGCTTTCTTT.

This chain uses TRBV6-6 with TRBJ2-1; no reliable D call. There are 14 residues in the CDR3. V gave up 4 bases and J gave up 0 bases, with 7 bases separating them. The germline CDR1 and CDR2 sequences are MNHNY and SVGAGI (reference sequence). The CDR3 loop is CASSWTDSYNEQFF. The CDR3 DNA reads as TGTGCCAGCAGTTGGACGGACTCCTACAATGAGCAGTTCTTC.

J is TRBJ1-2 and V is TRBV7-9, with a possible D match to TRBD1 (6 bases). This CDR3 has 13 amino acids. Germline lookup yields CDR1 SEHNR and CDR2 FQNEAQ (reference sequence). V was shortened by 1 base and J by 8 bases, with 11 bases between the two germline ends. Here the CDR3 DNA reads TGTGCCAGCAGCTTAGACACAGGGCCGGGCTACACCTTC. The encoded protein is CASSLDTGPGYTF.

The rearrangement joins TRBV9 to TRBJ2-3; D unresolved. The CDR3 is 12 residues long. The V gene lost 0 bases and the J gene lost 4 bases, with 3 bases spanning the gap. Germline values: CDR1 SGDLS, CDR2 YYNGEE. CDR3: CASSVGADTQYF. The CDR3 DNA reads as TGTGCCAGCAGCGTAGGAGCAGATACGCAGTATTTT.

The V gene is TRBV7-6, the J gene TRBJ2-5; 8 positions agree with TRBD2. Germline CDR1 reads SGHVS; CDR2 reads FNYEAQ. The J segment lost 4 bases and the V segment lost 5 bases, leaving 12 bases of the junction unmatched. This CDR3 contains 16 residues. The CDR3, as DNA: TGTGCCAGCAGCAGACCTCCGGGAGGGGGAGGAGAGACCCAGTACTTC. As protein: CASSRPPGGGGETQYF.

The chain recombines TRBV7-2 with TRBJ2-7; 8 bases fit TRBD2. V lost 1 base and J lost 6; bases outside the gene matches: 5. The CDR3 has 14 amino acids. The germline V gene has CDR1 SGHTA and CDR2 FQGNSA. In DNA form, the CDR3 reads TGTGCCAGCAGCTTAGGACTAGCGTTAGGCGAGCAGTACTTC. Protein product: CASSLGLALGEQYF.

J is TRBJ2-5 and V is TRBV5-1; the D gene is possibly TRBD1 (5 bases). Germline assignment: CDR1 SGHRS and CDR2 YFSETQ. The ends were cut back, 4 bases at V and 3 bases at J, with 10 bases in the middle. This CDR3 spans 13 amino acids. CDR3 loop: CASSPGQEETQYF. The CDR3 nucleotides are TGCGCCAGCAGCCCCGGACAAGAAGAGACCCAGTACTTC.

This clone was picked up one time. V gene TRBV10-1 combines with J gene TRBJ2-7, with D perhaps TRBD2 (6 bases). Germline values: CDR1 WNHNN, CDR2 SYGVQD (reference sequence). The CDR3 runs 16 residues. Deletions cut 5 bases from V and 1 base from J, with 18 bases between. The CDR3: CASSTTGTYSSYEQYF. The CDR3 bases are TGCGCCAGCAGTACCACCGGGACTTACTCATCCTACGAGCAGTACTTC.

This clone was picked up a small number of times. V gene TRBV27 combines with J gene TRBJ1-2; D not resolved. V was cut by 5 bases and J by 1 base, with 11 bases left in between. This CDR3 is built from 14 residues. Germline V gives CDR1 MNHEY, CDR2 SMNVEV (reference sequence). The CDR3 here is CASSVRLGNYGYTF. The CDR3 DNA follows: TGTGCCAGCAGTGTGCGACTCGGTAACTATGGCTACACCTTC.

This chain joins TRBV6-6 and TRBJ2-7; D might be TRBD1 (6 bases). CDR1 MNHNY and CDR2 SVGAGI come from the germline V gene (reference sequence). The CDR3 is 15 residues long. V shed 6 bases and J shed 2 bases, with 17 bases lying between them. In DNA, the CDR3 is TGTGCCAGCAGGCTGGACAGCTCTCCCCCCTACGAGCAGTACTTC. Translating gives CASRLDSSPPYEQYF.

This chain connects TRBV11-2 to TRBJ2-7; D not certain. Germline V gene lookup returns CDR1 SGHAT and CDR2 FQNNGV. This CDR3 is 12 amino acids long. V was cut by 5 bases and J by 3 bases, with 8 bases left in between. The CDR3 region is CASSPSLYEQYF. DNA for the CDR3: TGTGCCAGCAGCCCGAGTCTCTACGAGCAGTACTTC.

The chain joins TRBV15 to TRBJ2-1, with 7 bases identical to TRBD2. This CDR3 is 14 amino acids long. The germline gives CDR1 LNHNV, CDR2 YYDKDF (reference sequence). V lost 7 bases, J lost 4 bases, and 7 bases stayed unmatched. CDR3 sequence reads: CATKGLAAYNEQFF. For the CDR3, the DNA is TGTGCCACCAAAGGGCTAGCGGCTTACAATGAGCAGTTCTTC.